Listed below are T cell receptor beta chains from one sample, sequenced in a study of cytomegalovirus exposure and HLA in healthy donors. The method was immunoSEQ multiplex PCR; TCRdb's version includes in-frame clones alone and lacks a portion of them. The table shows under 200,000 clones, with about 96% occurring only once. Sequenced material: PBMCs. These receptors were taken from a woman aged 18-29 years in good health and CMV-seronegative. CDR3s include the opening cysteine and the closing phenylalanine or tryptophan. A D gene is named only where the DNA matches it firmly. Some rows mark clone size as missing; the rest say once, few, many or name a class of expanded clone.

>.|TRBJ2-5|.|TRBV5-8
CASSLAVTAQETQYF
TGTGCCAGCAGCTTGGCGGTGACAGCCCAAGAGACCCAGTACTTC
>.|TRBJ1-5|.|TRBV11-2
CASSHGQHQPQHF
TGTGCCAGCAGTCATGGACAGCATCAGCCCCAGCATTTT
>.|TRBJ2-5|.|TRBV9
CASSVESAVGTQYF
TGTGCCAGCAGCGTAGAGTCGGCGGTTGGGACCCAGTACTTC
>TRBD1|TRBJ2-3|.|TRBV5-1
CASSYGTGGTDTQYF
TGCGCCAGCAGCTACGGGACAGGGGGCACAGATACGCAGTATTTT
>TRBD2|TRBJ2-7|.|TRBV11-1
CASSLQASGAYEQYF
TGTGCCAGCAGCTTACAGGCTAGCGGGGCCTACGAGCAGTACTTC
>TRBD1|TRBJ1-1|.|TRBV7-2
CASSRGTGRTEAFF
TGTGCCAGCAGCCGCGGGACAGGGAGAACTGAAGCTTTCTTT
>.|TRBJ2-3|.|TRBV4-3
CASRNTGWGTDTQYF
TGCGCCAGCCGAAACACAGGGTGGGGCACAGATACGCAGTATTTT
>TRBD1|TRBJ2-7|.|TRBV6-1
CASSEAGQAPWFF
TGTGCCAGCAGTGAAGCTGGACAGGCTCCGTGGTTTTTC
>TRBD1|TRBJ1-4|.|TRBV4-2
CASSQGIGQAPNEKLFF
TGTGCCAGCAGCCAGGGTATCGGACAGGCACCCAATGAAAAACTGTTTTTT
>TRBD1|TRBJ2-7|.|TRBV19
CASSIDATGDREQYF
TGTGCCAGTAGTATAGACGCGACAGGGGATCGAGAGCAGTACTTC
>.|TRBJ2-5|.|TRBV11-3
CASSLGLAKETQYF
TGTGCCAGCAGCTTAGGGCTAGCGAAAGAGACCCAGTACTTC
>.|TRBJ1-2|.|TRBV7-6
CASSMRSNPGYYGYTF
TGTGCCAGCAGTATGCGGTCGAACCCGGGGTACTATGGCTACACCTTC
>.|TRBJ2-3|once|TRBV7-2
CASSSNPGLLGTDTQYF
TGTGCCAGCAGCTCCAACCCAGGGTTATTGGGCACAGATACGCAGTATTTT
>.|TRBJ1-1|.|TRBV23-1
CARVHATLIYTEAFF
TGCGCCAGAGTACACGCGACACTGATTTACACTGAAGCTTTCTTT
>TRBD2|TRBJ2-7|once|TRBV7-6
CASSSKIAGDLYEQYF
TGTGCCAGCAGCTCAAAGATAGCGGGGGACCTCTACGAGCAGTACTTC
>.|TRBJ2-7|.|TRBV7-7
CASSLVSTIIGGVYEQYF
TGTGCTAGCAGCTTAGTTTCCACAATCATCGGGGGTGTCTACGAGCAGTACTTC
>.|TRBJ2-2|.|TRBV11-3
CASSPRPYEFTGELFF
TGTGCCAGCAGCCCCCGCCCCTATGAGTTCACCGGGGAGCTGTTTTTT
>.|TRBJ1-2|.|TRBV7-9
CASSLGQVYGYTF
TGTGCCAGCAGCTTAGGACAGGTCTATGGCTACACCTTC
>.|TRBJ2-7|.|TRBV7-9
CASSLEEATYEQYF
TGTGCCAGCAGCTTAGAGGAAGCGACCTACGAGCAGTACTTC
>.|TRBJ1-1|few|TRBV29-1
CSVEMGGAFF
TGCAGCGTTGAGATGGGGGGAGCTTTCTTT
>.|TRBJ2-2|.|TRBV27
CASSWRTAWGTGELFF
TGTGCCAGCAGTTGGAGGACCGCCTGGGGCACCGGGGAGCTGTTTTTT
>TRBD1|TRBJ1-5|.|TRBV6-6
CASSSGQGMRPQHF
TGTGCCAGCAGCTCGGGACAGGGGATGCGGCCCCAGCATTTT
>.|TRBJ1-2|.|TRBV5-4
CASSLGIGMILDGYTF
TGTGCCAGCAGCTTGGGGATCGGGATGATTTTGGATGGCTACACCTTC
>TRBD1|TRBJ2-7|.|TRBV9
CASSVRTGTGLHEQYF
TGTGCCAGCAGCGTTCGGACCGGGACAGGGCTACACGAGCAGTACTTC
>.|TRBJ2-1|.|TRBV2
CASSDLQGSNNEQFF
TGTGCCAGCAGTGACCTACAGGGAAGTAACAATGAGCAGTTCTTC
>.|TRBJ1-4|.|TRBV4-1
CASSHAQAGRVDEKLFF
TGCGCCAGCAGCCATGCTCAGGCCGGCAGGGTTGATGAAAAACTGTTTTTT